The 12 T cell receptor beta chains below were found in one sample sequenced in a study of early T cells in non-severe SARS-CoV-2 infection. Each CDR3 protein gets one entry after TCRdb re-called the 5' RACE reads with MiXCR. Of 85,000 to 90,000 distinct CDR3 sequences listed, under 15% were seen once; the top ten hold 6% to 7.5%. Sequencing was carried out using whole blood. The origin of the receptors is an adult who was a healthcare worker with PCR-confirmed SARS-CoV-2 infection or an uninfected control (not recorded which).

This clonotype appeared a few times. The chain carries TRBV12-3 or TRBV12-4 and TRBJ2-1; TRBD2 aligns across 8 bases. Trimming at V came to 4 bases and at J to 3 bases, leaving 8 bases not matched to a gene. The CDR3 is 16 amino acids. This CDR3 reads CASSSGLGEIYNEQFF. DNA of the CDR3: TGTGCCAGCAGTTCGGGACTAGGAGAAATCTACAATGAGCAGTTCTTC.

The chain is built from TRBV7-9 and TRBJ2-1; 9 nucleotides agree with TRBD1. This CDR3 region has 16 residues. The germline V gene encodes CDR1 SEHNR and CDR2 FQNEAQ (reference sequence). V lost 4 bases, J lost 4 bases, and 8 bases stayed unmatched. The CDR3 nucleotides read TGTGCCAGCAGCTCCGGGACAGGGAGGACATACAATGAGCAGTTCTTC. Its protein product is CASSSGTGRTYNEQFF.

This clonotype appeared a few times. This chain joins TRBV5-6 and TRBJ2-1, with 9 bases that match TRBD2. The CDR3 has 19 amino acids. V lost 4 bases, J lost 7 bases, and 21 bases stayed unmatched. Germline V gene lookup returns CDR1 SGHDT and CDR2 YYEEEE. The CDR3 loop is CASSRDGRWGSGRGNEQFF. For the CDR3, the DNA is TGTGCCAGCAGCCGGGACGGCAGATGGGGTAGCGGGAGAGGGAATGAGCAGTTCTTC.

This clonotype was seen repeatedly, ten times or more. The chain couples TRBV5-6 to TRBJ2-1; 7 nucleotides align to TRBD1. The V segment lost 3 bases and the J segment 4 bases; nucleotides outside the gene matches: 7. This CDR3 is built from 15 residues. The germline V gene encodes CDR1 SGHDT and CDR2 YYEEEE. The CDR3 coding sequence is TGTGCCAGCAGCTGGGACAGCCAAAGATACAATGAGCAGTTCTTC. Protein: CASSWDSQRYNEQFF.

The rearrangement joins TRBV10-3 to TRBJ1-5; D is uncertain. Germline assignment: CDR1 ENHRY and CDR2 SYGVKD. Trimming shortened V by 6 bases and J by 2 bases, and 5 bases separated the two germline ends. The CDR3 has 12 amino acids. CDR3 sequence (DNA): TGTGCCATCAGCCGGGGCAATCAGCCCCAGCATTTT. This sequence encodes CAISRGNQPQHF.

The chain carries TRBV11-2 and TRBJ2-7; no clear D. Germline CDR1 reads SGHAT; CDR2 reads FQNNGV. CDR3 length: 14 residues. V was pared by 1 base and J by 0 bases, with 7 bases between. The CDR3: CASSLARPSYEQYF. The CDR3 DNA sequence: TGTGCCAGCAGCTTAGCGCGCCCCTCCTACGAGCAGTACTTC.

CDR3 amino acids: CASSLERGRAEQYF. The CDR3 coding sequence is TGCGCCAGCAGCTTGGAGAGGGGGAGGGCCGAGCAGTACTTC. The genes are TRBV5-1 and TRBJ2-7; tentative D call: TRBD2 (7 bases). CDR1 and CDR2 (germline): SGHRS, YFSETQ. Trimming took 0 bases from V and 6 from J, leaving 13 bases between them. The CDR3 is 14 amino acids.

This clonotype was recorded a few times. The J gene is TRBJ2-3, the V gene TRBV27; 9 nucleotides align to TRBD1. V shed 5 bases and J 7 bases; nucleotides not matched to a gene: 10. The CDR3 loop spans 15 amino acids. The germline V gene encodes CDR1 MNHEY and CDR2 SMNVEV (reference sequence). This CDR3 is CASSLLDRGGNTQYF. The CDR3 DNA reads TGTGCCAGCAGTCTCCTGGACAGGGGTGGGAATACGCAGTATTTT.

This clonotype was seen a handful of times. This chain uses TRBV28 with TRBJ2-7, with D perhaps TRBD1 (6 bases). Trimming took off 1 base at V and 7 bases at J, with 14 bases between the two ends. This CDR3 is built from 14 residues. Germline V gene sequence: CDR1 MDHEN, CDR2 SYDVKM. In nucleotides, the CDR3 is TGTGCCAGCAGTTTATCTGGGGGCCAATGGGAGCAGTACTTC. Amino acid sequence: CASSLSGGQWEQYF.

CDR3 sequence reads: CASSVDGGYEAFF. In nucleotides, the CDR3 is TGTGCCAGCAGCGTAGACGGAGGCTATGAAGCTTTCTTT. V and J are TRBV9 and TRBJ1-1, with D unresolved. This CDR3 is 13 amino acids long. The V end was cut by 0 bases, the J end by 7 bases, with 10 bases between. Germline V CDR1 and CDR2: SGDLS, YYNGEE.

The chain has TRBV6-5 and TRBJ2-7; D not certain. Trimming left V 5 bases short and J 7 bases short, with 12 bases between. The CDR3 loop spans 12 amino acids. CDR1 MNHEY and CDR2 SVGAGI come from the germline V gene. The CDR3 DNA sequence: TGTGCCAGCAGTCGAACGGGCCAGGAGCAGTACTTC. The encoded protein is CASSRTGQEQYF.

V gene TRBV6-5 combines with J gene TRBJ2-7; a weak D match, TRBD2 (5 bases). The V gene's germline CDR1 is MNHEY and CDR2 SVGAGI. V was cut by 4 bases and J by 2 bases, with 15 bases left in between. The CDR3 runs to 15 residues. Here the CDR3 reads CASSSGSVPPYEQYF. CDR3 nucleotides: TGTGCCAGCAGTTCGGGGAGTGTCCCCCCCTACGAGCAGTACTTC.